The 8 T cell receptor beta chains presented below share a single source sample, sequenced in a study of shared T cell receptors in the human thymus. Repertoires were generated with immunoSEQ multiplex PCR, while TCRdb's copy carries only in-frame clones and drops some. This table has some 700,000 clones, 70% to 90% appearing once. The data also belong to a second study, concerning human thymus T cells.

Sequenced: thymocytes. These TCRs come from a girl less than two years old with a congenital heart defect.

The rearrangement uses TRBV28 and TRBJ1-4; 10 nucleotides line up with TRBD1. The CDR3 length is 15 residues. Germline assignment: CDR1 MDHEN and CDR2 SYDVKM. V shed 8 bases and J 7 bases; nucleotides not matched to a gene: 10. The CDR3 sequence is CASGSTGGVSEKLFF. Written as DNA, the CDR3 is TGTGCCAGCGGGTCGACAGGGGGCGTTTCTGAAAAACTGTTTTTT.

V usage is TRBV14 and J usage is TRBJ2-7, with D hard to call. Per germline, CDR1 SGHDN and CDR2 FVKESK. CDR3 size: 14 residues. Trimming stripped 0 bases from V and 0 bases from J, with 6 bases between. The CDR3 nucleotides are TGTGCCAGCAGCCAAGAGCGGAGCTCCTACGAGCAGTACTTC. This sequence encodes CASSQERSSYEQYF.

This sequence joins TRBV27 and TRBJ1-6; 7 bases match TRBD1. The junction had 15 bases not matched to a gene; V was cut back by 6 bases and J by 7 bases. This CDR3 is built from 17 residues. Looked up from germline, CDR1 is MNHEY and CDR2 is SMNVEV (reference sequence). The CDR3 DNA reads TGTGCCAGCAGCCTGGCATCCGGGACAGCTGTCAATTCACCCCTCCACTTT. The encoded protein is CASSLASGTAVNSPLHF.

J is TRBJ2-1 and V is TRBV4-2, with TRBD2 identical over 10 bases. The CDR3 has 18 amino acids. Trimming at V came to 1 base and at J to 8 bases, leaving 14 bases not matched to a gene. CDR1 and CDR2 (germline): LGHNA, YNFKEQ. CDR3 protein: CASSQGPSGGLDGDEQFF. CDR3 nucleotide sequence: TGTGCCAGCAGCCAAGGGCCTAGCGGGGGACTGGATGGCGATGAGCAGTTCTTC.

Here the CDR3 reads CASSEYRDSGTEAFF. CDR3 nucleotides: TGTGCCAGCAGTGAATACCGGGACAGCGGGACTGAAGCTTTCTTT. This chain uses TRBV25-1 with TRBJ1-1; 7 bases agree with TRBD1. The V and J ends lost 0 bases and 5 bases, in that order; junction bases with no gene match: 6. Per the germline V gene, CDR1 is MGHDK and CDR2 is SYGVNS. This CDR3 is built from 15 residues.

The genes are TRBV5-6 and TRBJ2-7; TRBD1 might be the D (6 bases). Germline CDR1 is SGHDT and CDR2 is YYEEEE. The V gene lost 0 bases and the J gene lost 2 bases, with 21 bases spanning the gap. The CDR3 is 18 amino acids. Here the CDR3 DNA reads TGTGCCAGCAGCTTGGGGGGGCAGGGAGTAAAAGCAGCCTACGAGCAGTACTTC. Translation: CASSLGGQGVKAAYEQYF.

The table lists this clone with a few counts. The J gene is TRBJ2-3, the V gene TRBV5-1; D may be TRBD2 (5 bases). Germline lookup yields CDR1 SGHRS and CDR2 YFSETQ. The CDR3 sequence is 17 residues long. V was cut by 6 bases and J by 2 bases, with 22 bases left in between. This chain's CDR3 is CASTPKPVGIPTDTQYF. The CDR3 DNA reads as TGCGCCAGCACCCCTAAACCAGTCGGGATACCCACAGATACGCAGTATTTT.

CDR3 nucleotides: TGCGCCAGCAGACCGAGGGGGCGCGGTGGCTACACCTTC. It codes for CASRPRGRGGYTF. The gene calls are TRBV4-1 and TRBJ1-2; 7 bases fit TRBD1. In germline, CDR1 is MGHRA, CDR2 YSYEKL. The CDR3 loop spans 13 amino acids. Germline trimming cut 6 bases from V and 7 bases from J; bases unmatched to any gene: 8.